Following are 13 T cell receptor beta chains from one sample sequenced in a study of T cell responses to AZD1222 COVID-19 vaccine. Profiled with immunoSEQ multiplex PCR; TCRdb holds only in-frame clones, not every one. The sample shows 140,000 to 150,000 clones, around 89% of them seen only once. The sequenced sample was peripheral blood, obtained on day 0 of AZD1222 vaccination. These receptors all come from an adult in good health.

This sequence joins TRBV7-9 and TRBJ2-1; possible D gene TRBD2, 5 bases. With 5 bases removed from V and 8 bases from J, the gap between germline ends came to 13 bases. CDR3 size: 13 residues. The V gene's germline CDR1 is SEHNR and CDR2 FQNEAQ (reference sequence). The CDR3 DNA follows: TGTGCCAGCAGCCGCGGGTCTGGGGATGAGCAGTTCTTC. Residues: CASSRGSGDEQFF.

CDR3 DNA sequence: TGTGCCAGCAGTTACAAGGGGATGAACACTGAAGCTTTCTTT. The encoded protein is CASSYKGMNTEAFF. The chain combines TRBV6-5 with TRBJ1-1, with a tentative D call TRBD1 (5 bases). V was trimmed by 2 bases and J by 0 bases, leaving 7 bases between them. CDR1 MNHEY and CDR2 SVGAGI come from the germline V gene. The CDR3 consists of 14 residues.

This clone was observed a single time. V usage is TRBV5-5 and J usage is TRBJ1-2; D is unresolved. V was trimmed by 1 base and J by 0 bases, leaving 7 bases between them. There are 14 residues in the CDR3. Germline V gene data show CDR1 as SGHKS and CDR2 as YYEKEE (reference sequence). CDR3 bases: TGTGCCAGCAGCTTGTTGCGTTCTAACTATGGCTACACCTTC. This codes for CASSLLRSNYGYTF. Based on the CDR3 plus reference TRBV5-5 and TRBJ1-2, the full variable domain is DAGVTQSPTHLIKTRGQQVTLRCSPISGHKSVSWYQQVLGQGPQFIFQYYEKEERGRGNFPDRFSARQFPNYSSELNVNALLLGDSALYLCASSLLRSNYGYTFGSGTRLTVV.

Concerning this clone itself: Germline is not matched at one junction end, which may reflect a read error. The J gene is TRBJ2-3, the V gene TRBV6-5; no clear D. Germline CDR1 MNHEY, CDR2 SVGAGI. The CDR3 contains 12 residues. The chain's CDR3 is CASSPSFETRRF. CDR3 nucleotides: TGTGCCAGCAGTCCCAGCTTCGAAACCCGCCGTTTT.

This chain joins TRBV19 and TRBJ1-2; D ambiguous. Germline V gene lookup returns CDR1 LNHDA and CDR2 SQIVND (reference sequence). This CDR3 region has 14 residues. Deletions cut 7 bases from V and 1 base from J, with 13 bases between. The CDR3 bases are TGTGCCAGTAACGAAAGGGAGGTTAACTATGGCTACACCTTC. Its translation is CASNEREVNYGYTF.

The V gene is TRBV3-1 (or the pseudogene TRBV3-2), the J gene TRBJ1-1, with 9 positions matching TRBD1. The CDR3 sequence is 14 residues long. V lost 4 bases, J lost 7 bases, and 7 bases stayed unmatched. CDR1 and CDR2 (germline): LGHDT, YNNKEL (reference sequence). The CDR3 reads CASSRRQGGDEAFF. As DNA, the CDR3 is TGTGCCAGCAGCCGCCGACAGGGGGGGGATGAAGCTTTCTTT.

The chain joins TRBV9 to TRBJ1-6; D uncertain. Germline V gene data show CDR1 as SGDLS and CDR2 as YYNGEE. V dropped 2 bases and J dropped 8 bases, with 11 bases sitting between them. The CDR3 has 14 residues. Here the CDR3 DNA reads TGTGCCAGCAGCGTGGCAAGTCAATATTCACCCCTCCACTTT. The encoded protein is CASSVASQYSPLHF.

V is TRBV19 and J is TRBJ1-1; 9 bases are shared with TRBD1. The CDR3 loop spans 15 amino acids. The V gene end was trimmed by 4 bases and the J gene end by 6 bases; junction bases not matched to a gene: 9. Germline values: CDR1 LNHDA, CDR2 SQIVND (reference sequence). This CDR3 is CASSNTGGKKSEAFF. Here the CDR3 DNA reads TGTGCCAGTAGTAACACAGGGGGCAAGAAGTCTGAAGCTTTCTTT.

The V and J genes are TRBV12-3 or TRBV12-4 and TRBJ2-5; the D gene is possibly TRBD2 (6 bases). V dropped 7 bases and J dropped 4 bases, with 13 bases sitting between them. This CDR3 is built from 13 residues. The CDR3 nucleotides read TGTGCCAGCACTATCGGGAGTGGAGAGACCCAGTACTTC. Residues: CASTIGSGETQYF.

The V gene is TRBV4-2, the J gene TRBJ1-2; the D is unclear. V was cut by 3 bases and J by 8 bases, with 10 bases left in between. Germline CDR1 and CDR2: LGHNA and YNFKEQ. The CDR3 loop spans 12 amino acids. CDR3 in amino acids: CASSQDAWGYTF. CDR3 DNA sequence: TGTGCCAGCAGCCAGGACGCCTGGGGCTACACCTTC.

The chain is built from TRBV27 and TRBJ2-3; 10 nucleotides agree with TRBD2. J gave up 2 bases and V 0 bases, and 2 bases lay outside the gene matches. The CDR3 totals 16 residues. In germline, CDR1 is MNHEY, CDR2 SMNVEV (reference sequence). The CDR3 spells CASSLSGTSATDTQYF. CDR3 coding DNA: TGTGCCAGCAGTTTATCGGGGACTAGCGCCACAGATACGCAGTATTTT.

The chain combines TRBV24-1 with TRBJ2-3, with a possible D match to TRBD1 (6 bases). The CDR3 is 14 residues long. The V gene's germline CDR1 is KGHDR and CDR2 SFDVKD. V lost 3 bases, J lost 5 bases, and 11 bases lay in between. As DNA, the CDR3 is TGTGCCACCAGTGATACAAACAGGGTAGATACGCAGTATTTT. It yields the protein CATSDTNRVDTQYF.

The CDR3 loop is CAISKQGMNTEAFF. The CDR3 nucleotides are TGTGCCATCAGCAAACAGGGCATGAACACTGAAGCTTTCTTT. The V gene is TRBV10-3, the J gene TRBJ1-1, with D perhaps TRBD1 (6 bases). The ends were cut back, 6 bases at V and 0 bases at J, with 11 bases in the middle. The CDR3 runs 14 residues. Germline V gene sequence: CDR1 ENHRY, CDR2 SYGVKD.